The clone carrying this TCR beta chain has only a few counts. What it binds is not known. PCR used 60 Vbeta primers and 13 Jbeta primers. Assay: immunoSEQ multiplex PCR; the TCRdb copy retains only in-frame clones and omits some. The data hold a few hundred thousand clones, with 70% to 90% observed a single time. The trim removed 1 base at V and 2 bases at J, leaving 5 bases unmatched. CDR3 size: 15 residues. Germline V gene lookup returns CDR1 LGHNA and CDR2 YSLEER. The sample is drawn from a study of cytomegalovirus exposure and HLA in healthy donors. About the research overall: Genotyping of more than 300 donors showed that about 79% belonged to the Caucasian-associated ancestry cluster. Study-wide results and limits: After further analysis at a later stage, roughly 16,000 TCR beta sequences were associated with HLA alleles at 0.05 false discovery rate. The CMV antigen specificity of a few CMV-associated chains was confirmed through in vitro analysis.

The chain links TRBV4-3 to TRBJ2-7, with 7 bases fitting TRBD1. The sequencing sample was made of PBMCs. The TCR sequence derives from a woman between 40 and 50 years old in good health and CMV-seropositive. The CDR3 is CASSQAPGQPYEQYF. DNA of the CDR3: TGCGCCAGCAGCCAAGCTCCGGGACAGCCCTACGAGCAGTACTTC.